This TCR beta chain was obtained from a study of CD8+ T cells in alopecia areata. Study context: Tofacitinib ran for 6 to 18 months before 6 months off drug.

CDR1 is SGHTA, CDR2 FQGNSA, per germline. V was clipped by 4 bases and J by 5 bases; unmatched bases: 7. The CDR3 runs 14 residues. Extracted RNA was reverse transcribed, and the resulting cDNA served as sequencing template. Clones were sequenced by immunoSEQ multiplex PCR, and TCRdb holds only the in-frame ones, with some missing. In the table there are about 120,000 clones, around two fifths of which are singletons. This sequence originates from a human donor with alopecia areata. What was sequenced was CD4+ T cells sorted from blood. The chain recombines TRBV7-2 with TRBJ2-5, with 7 bases fitting TRBD1. CDR3 amino acids: CASSYQGVGETQYF. The CDR3 bases are TGTGCCAGCAGCTATCAGGGGGTAGGGGAGACCCAGTACTTC.